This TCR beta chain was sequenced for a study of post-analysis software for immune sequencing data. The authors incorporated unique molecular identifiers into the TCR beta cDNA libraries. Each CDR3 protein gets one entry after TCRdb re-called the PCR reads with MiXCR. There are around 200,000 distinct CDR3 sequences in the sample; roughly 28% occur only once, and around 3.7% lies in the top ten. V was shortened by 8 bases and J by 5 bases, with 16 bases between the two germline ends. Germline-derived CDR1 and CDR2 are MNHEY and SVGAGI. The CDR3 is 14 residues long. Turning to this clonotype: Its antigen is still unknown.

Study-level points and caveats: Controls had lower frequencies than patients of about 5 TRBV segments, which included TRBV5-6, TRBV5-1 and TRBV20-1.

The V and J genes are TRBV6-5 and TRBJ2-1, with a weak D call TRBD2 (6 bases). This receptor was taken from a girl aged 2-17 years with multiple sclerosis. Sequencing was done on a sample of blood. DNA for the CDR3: TGTGCCAGCGGGAAGGCGGGGTCGGACAATGAGCAGTTCTTC. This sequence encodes CASGKAGSDNEQFF.